This TCR beta chain is drawn from a study of blood T cell repertoires in COVID-19 (dated by TCRdb to 2020 to 2021). Concerning the study at large: Samples from collaborators originated in the United States, Italy and Spain and spanned both the acute and convalescent phases of COVID-19. The repertoires were made available in a free public database intended to serve as a resource for research on the immune response to SARS-CoV-2. The dataset comprised deeply sampled blood TCRbeta repertoires from subjects exposed to, actively infected with, or recovered from COVID-19. Where HLA class I and class II types were available, the types were taken from metadata supplied by the sample provider, not from assay-based typing. The sample metadata nearly always contained a de-identified subject ID, COVID-19 status, age in years and sex. The samples were drawn from two sources: the first 160 participants of the ongoing ImmuneRACE study, and 1,254 subjects contributed by 6 global collaborators. The prospective study material was composed of cDNA or gDNA derived from T cells, B-cell-depleted T cells, or PBMCs. Study-wide findings and limitations: Clinical and demographic metadata were provided uncurated, with the amount varying by source and participant.

The junction shows trimming of 8 bases on V and 7 bases on J, plus 12 bases between the germline ends. Via the germline V gene, CDR1 is KGHSH and CDR2 LQKENI. The CDR3 covers 12 residues, taking in both the cysteine and the phenylalanine. CDR3 DNA only is kept here, 36 bases in frame from base 1. The immunoSEQ Assay, a bias-controlled multiplex PCR, was used to amplify TCRbeta CDR3 regions from genomic DNA. For the original study's pipeline: Nucleated cell counts per sample were estimated from amplification of reference gene primers within the assay. Sequence reads were collapsed and filtered to measure the absolute abundance of every unique TCRbeta CDR3 rearrangement. For each sample, productive Simpson clonality was calculated by taking the square root of Simpson's diversity index across productive rearrangements. Here the immuneACCESS table is served through TCRdb, limited to in-frame sequences with V and J called. Missing clones are a known gap in these copies; in checked studies unresolved V genes cover under half, and the rest lacks a known reason. V and J calls and clone size are those listed in that table; D and trimming were worked out from the DNA. For this sample the table gives some 120,000 clones, of which around 86% were detected only once. The ten largest make up roughly 4% of the sample.

Whole blood was collected in K2EDTA tubes by collaborating institutions according to the institutions' own protocols. Collaborator samples were shipped for TCRbeta analysis as frozen whole blood, isolated PBMCs, or DNA extracted from either sample type. Notes on this clone: Which antigen it targets is not known. No qualities accompany the bases; no much larger clone lies one base away.

The TCR originated in a man aged 35 to 55 with acute or convalescent COVID-19. The sequenced material came from peripheral blood. The chain uses TRBV18 and TRBJ1-5, and possibly TRBD1, on 6 matching bases. CDR3 sequence: CASRGGQQPQHF. The sequenced DNA is TGTGCCAGCAGGGGGGGGCAGCAGCCCCAGCATTTT.